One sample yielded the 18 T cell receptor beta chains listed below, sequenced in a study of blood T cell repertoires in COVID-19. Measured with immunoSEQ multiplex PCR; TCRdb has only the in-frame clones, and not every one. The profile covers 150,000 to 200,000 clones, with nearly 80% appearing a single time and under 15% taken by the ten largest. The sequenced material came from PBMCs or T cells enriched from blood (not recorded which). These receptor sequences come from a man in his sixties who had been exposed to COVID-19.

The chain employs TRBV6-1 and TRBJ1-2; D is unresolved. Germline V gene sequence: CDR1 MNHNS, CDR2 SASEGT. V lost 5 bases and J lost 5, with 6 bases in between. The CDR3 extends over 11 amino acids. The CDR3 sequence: CASSRDYGYTF. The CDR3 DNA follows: TGTGCCAGCAGTCGAGATTATGGCTACACCTTC.

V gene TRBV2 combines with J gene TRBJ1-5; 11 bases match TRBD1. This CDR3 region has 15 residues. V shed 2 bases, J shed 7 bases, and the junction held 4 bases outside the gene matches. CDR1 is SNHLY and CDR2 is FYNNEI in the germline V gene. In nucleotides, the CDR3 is TGTGCCAGCAGTGAAAGGACAGGGGGCGGCCAGCCCCAGCATTTT. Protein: CASSERTGGGQPQHF.

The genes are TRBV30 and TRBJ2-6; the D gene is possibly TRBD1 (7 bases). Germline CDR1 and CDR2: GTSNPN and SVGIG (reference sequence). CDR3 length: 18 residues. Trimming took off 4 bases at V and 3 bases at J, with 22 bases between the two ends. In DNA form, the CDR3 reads TGTGCCTGGATGCGACAGGGAGGTCGACTAGGTGGGGCCAACGTCCTGACTTTC. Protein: CAWMRQGGRLGGANVLTF.

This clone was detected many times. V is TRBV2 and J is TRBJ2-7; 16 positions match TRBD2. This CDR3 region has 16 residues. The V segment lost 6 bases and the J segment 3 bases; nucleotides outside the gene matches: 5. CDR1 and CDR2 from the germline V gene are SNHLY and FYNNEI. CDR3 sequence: CASSGTSGRAFYEQYF. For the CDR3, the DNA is TGTGCCAGCAGCGGGACTAGCGGGAGGGCCTTCTACGAGCAGTACTTC.

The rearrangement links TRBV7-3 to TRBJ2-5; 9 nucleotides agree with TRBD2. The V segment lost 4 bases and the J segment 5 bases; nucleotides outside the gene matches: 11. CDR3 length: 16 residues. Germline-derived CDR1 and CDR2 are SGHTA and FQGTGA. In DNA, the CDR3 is TGTGCCAGCAGCTCTCGCGGGGCGGGAGGGCCGGAGACCCAGTACTTC. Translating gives CASSSRGAGGPETQYF.

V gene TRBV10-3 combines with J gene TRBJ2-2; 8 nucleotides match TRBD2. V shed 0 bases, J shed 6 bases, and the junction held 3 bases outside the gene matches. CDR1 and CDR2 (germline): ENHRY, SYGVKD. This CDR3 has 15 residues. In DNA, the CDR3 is TGTGCCATCAGTGAGTCAGGACTAGCCGCCGGGGAGCTGTTTTTT. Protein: CAISESGLAAGELFF.

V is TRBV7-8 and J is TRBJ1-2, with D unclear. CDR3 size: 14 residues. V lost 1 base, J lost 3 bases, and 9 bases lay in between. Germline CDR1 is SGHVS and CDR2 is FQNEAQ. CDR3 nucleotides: TGTGCCAGCAGCTTAGAGTCAGAAGACTATGGCTACACCTTC. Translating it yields CASSLESEDYGYTF. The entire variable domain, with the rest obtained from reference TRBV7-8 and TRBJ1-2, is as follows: GAGVSQSPRYKVAKRGQDVALRCDPISGHVSLFWYQQALGQGPEFLTYFQNEAQLDKSGLPSDRFFAERPEGSVSTLKIQRTQQEDSAVYLCASSLESEDYGYTFGSGTRLTVV.

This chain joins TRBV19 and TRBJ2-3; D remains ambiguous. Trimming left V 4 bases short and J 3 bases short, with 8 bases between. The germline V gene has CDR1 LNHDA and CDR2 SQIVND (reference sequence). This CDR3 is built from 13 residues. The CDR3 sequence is CASSSVLTDTQYF. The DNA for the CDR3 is TGTGCCAGTAGTAGCGTTCTGACAGATACGCAGTATTTT.

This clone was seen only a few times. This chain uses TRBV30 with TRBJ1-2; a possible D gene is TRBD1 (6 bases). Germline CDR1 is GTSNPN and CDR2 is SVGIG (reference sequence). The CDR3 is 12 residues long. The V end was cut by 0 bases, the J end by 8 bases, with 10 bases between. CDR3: CAWSVVGAGYTF. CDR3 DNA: TGTGCCTGGAGTGTGGTGGGGGCAGGCTACACCTTC.

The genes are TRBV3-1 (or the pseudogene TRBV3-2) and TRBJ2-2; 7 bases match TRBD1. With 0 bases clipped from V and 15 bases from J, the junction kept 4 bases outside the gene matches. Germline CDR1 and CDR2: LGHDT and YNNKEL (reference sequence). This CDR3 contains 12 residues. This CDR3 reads CASSQETGKLFF. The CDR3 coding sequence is TGTGCCAGCAGCCAAGAGACAGGGAAGTTGTTTTTT.

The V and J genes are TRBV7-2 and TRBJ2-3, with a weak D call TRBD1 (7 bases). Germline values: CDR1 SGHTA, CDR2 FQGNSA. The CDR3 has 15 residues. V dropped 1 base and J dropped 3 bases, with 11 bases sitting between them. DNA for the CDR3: TGTGCCAGCAGCTTAGGCTCAGGGGGGACAGATACGCAGTATTTT. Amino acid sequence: CASSLGSGGTDTQYF.

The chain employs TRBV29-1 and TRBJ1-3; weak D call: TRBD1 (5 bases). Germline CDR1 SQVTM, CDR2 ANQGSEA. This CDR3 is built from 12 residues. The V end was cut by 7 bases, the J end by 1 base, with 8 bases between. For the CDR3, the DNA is TGCAGCGGCGGGGGGTCTGGAAACACCATATATTTT. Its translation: CSGGGSGNTIYF.

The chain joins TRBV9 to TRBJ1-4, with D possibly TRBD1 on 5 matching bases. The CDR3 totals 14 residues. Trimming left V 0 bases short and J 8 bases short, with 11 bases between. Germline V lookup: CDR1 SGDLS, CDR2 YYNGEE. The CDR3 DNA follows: TGTGCCAGCAGCGTAGGGGGCAGTGGCGAAAAACTGTTTTTT. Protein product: CASSVGGSGEKLFF.

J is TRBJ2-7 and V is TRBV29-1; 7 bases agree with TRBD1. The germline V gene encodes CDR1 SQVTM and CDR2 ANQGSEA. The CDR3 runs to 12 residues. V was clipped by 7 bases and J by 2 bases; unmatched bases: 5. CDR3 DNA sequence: TGCAGCGGATCGACAGGGCCCTACGAGCAGTACTTC. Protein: CSGSTGPYEQYF.

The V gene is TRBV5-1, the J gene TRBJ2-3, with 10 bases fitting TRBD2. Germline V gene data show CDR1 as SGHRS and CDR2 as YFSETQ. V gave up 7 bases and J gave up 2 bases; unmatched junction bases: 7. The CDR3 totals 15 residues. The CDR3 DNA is TGCGCCAGCGGACGAGCGGGAGGGCCCACAGATACGCAGTATTTT. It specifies CASGRAGGPTDTQYF.

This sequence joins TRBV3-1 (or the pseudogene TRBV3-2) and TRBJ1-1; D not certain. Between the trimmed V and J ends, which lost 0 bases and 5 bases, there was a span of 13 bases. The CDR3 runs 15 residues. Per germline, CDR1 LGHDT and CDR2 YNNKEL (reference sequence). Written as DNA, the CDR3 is TGTGCCAGCAGCCAAGATTTCCGCGGCGGGACTGAAGCTTTCTTT. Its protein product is CASSQDFRGGTEAFF.

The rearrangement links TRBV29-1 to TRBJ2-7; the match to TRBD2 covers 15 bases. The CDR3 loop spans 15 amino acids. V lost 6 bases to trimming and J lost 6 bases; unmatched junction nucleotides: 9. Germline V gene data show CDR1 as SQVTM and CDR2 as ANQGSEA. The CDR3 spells CSVAPGLAGGSEQYF. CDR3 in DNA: TGCAGCGTGGCCCCGGGACTAGCGGGAGGTAGCGAGCAGTACTTC.

CDR3 region: CASSEGMAQPQHF. The CDR3, as DNA: TGTGCCAGCAGTGAAGGAATGGCTCAGCCCCAGCATTTT. J is TRBJ1-5 and V is TRBV6-1; D is ambiguous. V dropped 1 base and J dropped 6 bases, with 7 bases sitting between them. Per germline, CDR1 MNHNS and CDR2 SASEGT. The CDR3 sequence is 13 residues long.